Below, one T cell receptor beta chain is given with its context. This clone was recorded many times. Its antigen is not yet known. The read comes to an end 3 residues before the CDR3 does, leaving the germline J gene to fill in the end. For sequencing, equivalent amounts of genomic DNA were input from CVID and control samples. For every sample, a 60 bp segment covering the rearranged TCRbeta CDR3 region was amplified and then sequenced. TCRbeta amplification used the immunoSEQ assay, a bias-corrected multiplex PCR with high-throughput sequencing. The original pipeline was this. Every unique nucleotide sequence counted as a clone and was annotated with V, D and J genes, copy number and frequency. Sequences were labeled productive if in frame, and non-productive if out of frame or containing stop codons. As previously described, clonality was calculated on the basis of Shannon's entropy. Mean CDR3 Kyte-Doolittle hydropathy was derived from the predicted amino acid sequences of productive clones. The R hclust function was used to hierarchically cluster scaled V gene usage with Manhattan distance and complete linkage. Sharing of clones by CDR3 amino acid sequence was evaluated through resampling of 12 repertoires per group over 100 rounds. Repertoires were searched for roughly 70 published EBV-specific and about 240 published CMV-specific TCRbeta sequences. A couple of CVID samples yielding fewer than 10,000 sequences were excluded from analysis, leaving approximately 40 CVID repertoires. TCRdb stores this immuneACCESS table with in-frame sequences only. Part of the clones is absent; in the studies checked, under half of the shortfall reflects unresolved V genes, and no reason is known for the rest. That table furnishes V, J and clone size, whereas the DNA furnished D and trimming. The table notes around 39,000 clones here, none of them singletons. Together, the top ten hold roughly 3.4% of the sample.

The cysteine opens and the phenylalanine closes a CDR3 of 15 amino acids. The DNA shown is the part of the CDR3 that was read: 36 bases, in frame from base 1. This entry is derived from a study of T cell clonality in common variable immunodeficiency (dated by TCRdb to between 2015 and 2017). Most of the CVID patients and most of the healthy controls were of Caucasian heritage. Heparinized peripheral whole blood samples of roughly 5 to 8 ml were obtained from each donor. TCRbeta CDR3 repertoires were sequenced from genomic DNA of adults with common variable immune deficiency (CVID) and healthy adult controls. There were approximately 22 healthy adult volunteers in the control group (approximately 12 female and around 10 male), ranging in age from roughly 23 to 70 years, with a mean age of about 32. Diluted blood was subjected to density centrifugation over Hypaque 1077 or Ficoll-Paque for isolation of peripheral blood mononuclear cells. Genomic DNA was extracted from unsorted mononuclear cells by Qiagen column purification or by a centrifugation-based method.

Overall study results and their limits: Fewer deletions and N-nucleotide insertions were reportedly observed in CVID TCRbeta sequences, and highly modified clones with 13 or more V deletions were reportedly absent from CVID TCRbeta sequences. Correlations of repertoire features with clinical complications were constrained by heterogeneity among patients within the CVID cohort. TCRbeta clonality was higher in CVID subjects than in healthy controls (t-test p = 0.018), and the increase was most characteristic of about a third of subjects. Healthy controls shared more TCRbeta clones with each other than CVID subjects shared among themselves (p < 0.0001). Although equal DNA input was used, an average of about 80,000 unique sequences per sample was obtained for controls, compared with 30,000 to 35,000 for CVID samples. According to the authors, figuring out what caused the increased clonality in CVID would require sequencing the repertoires of T cell subpopulations.

Material for sequencing was peripheral blood mononuclear cells. The sequence came from a person aged 18 to 69 in good health. The rearrangement combines TRBV12-3 or TRBV12-4 with TRBJ2-3; 8 nucleotides in the junction match TRBD1. CDR3 region: CASSLKRQGFETQYF. The part of the CDR3 DNA that was read is TGTGCCAGCAGTTTAAAAAGACAGGGGTTCGAGACG.